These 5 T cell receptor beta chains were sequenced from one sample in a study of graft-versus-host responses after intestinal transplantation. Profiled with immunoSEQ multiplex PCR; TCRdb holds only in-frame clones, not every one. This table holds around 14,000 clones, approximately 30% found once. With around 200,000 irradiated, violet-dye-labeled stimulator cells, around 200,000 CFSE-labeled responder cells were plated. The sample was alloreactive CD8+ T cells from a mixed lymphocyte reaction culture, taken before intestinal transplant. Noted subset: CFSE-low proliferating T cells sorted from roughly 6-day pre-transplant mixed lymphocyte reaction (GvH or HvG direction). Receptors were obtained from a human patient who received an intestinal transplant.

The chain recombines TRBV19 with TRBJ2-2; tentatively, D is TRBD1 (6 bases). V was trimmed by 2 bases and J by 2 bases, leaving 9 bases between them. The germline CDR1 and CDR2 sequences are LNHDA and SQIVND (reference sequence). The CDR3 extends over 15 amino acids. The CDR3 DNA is TGTGCCAGTAGTATATTGGGGACAAACACCGGGGAGCTGTTTTTT. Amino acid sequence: CASSILGTNTGELFF.

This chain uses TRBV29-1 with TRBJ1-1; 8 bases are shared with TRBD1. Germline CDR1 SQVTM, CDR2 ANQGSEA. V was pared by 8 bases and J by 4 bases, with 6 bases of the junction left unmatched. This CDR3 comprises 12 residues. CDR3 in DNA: TGCAGCCTCAGGGGGCGCGGCACTGAAGCTTTCTTT. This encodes CSLRGRGTEAFF.

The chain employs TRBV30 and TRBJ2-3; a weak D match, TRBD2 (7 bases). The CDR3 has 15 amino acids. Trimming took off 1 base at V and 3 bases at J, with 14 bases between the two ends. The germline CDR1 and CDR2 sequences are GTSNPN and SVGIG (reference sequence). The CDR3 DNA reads TGTGCCTGGAGTGCAGTGGGGGGGCGAACAGATACGCAGTATTTT. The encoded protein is CAWSAVGGRTDTQYF. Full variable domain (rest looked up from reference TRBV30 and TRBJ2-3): SQTIHQWPATLVQPVGSPLSLECTVEGTSNPNLYWYRQAAGRGLQLLFYSVGIGQISSEVPQNLSASRPQDRQFILSSKKLLLSDSGFYLCAWSAVGGRTDTQYFGPGTRLTVL.

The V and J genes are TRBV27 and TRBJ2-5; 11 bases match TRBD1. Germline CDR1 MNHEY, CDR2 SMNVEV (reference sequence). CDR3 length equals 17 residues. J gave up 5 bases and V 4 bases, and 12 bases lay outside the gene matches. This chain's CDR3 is CASSSLFGQGARETQYF. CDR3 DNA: TGTGCCAGCAGTTCTCTATTTGGACAGGGGGCGAGGGAGACCCAGTACTTC.

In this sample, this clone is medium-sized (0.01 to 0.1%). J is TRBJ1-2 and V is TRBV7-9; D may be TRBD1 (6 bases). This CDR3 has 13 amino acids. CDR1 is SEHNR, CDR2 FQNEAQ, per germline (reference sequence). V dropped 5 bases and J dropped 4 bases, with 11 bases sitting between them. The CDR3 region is CASSPAGAYGYTF. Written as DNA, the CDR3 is TGTGCCAGCAGCCCCGCGGGGGCCTATGGCTACACCTTC.